One T cell receptor (beta chain) is described in this entry. TCRdb's table, derived via immunoSEQ multiplex PCR, lists solely in-frame clones and lacks some. Among about 260,000 clones listed, roughly 80% were seen once. Germline CDR1 and CDR2: LGHDT and YNNKEL (reference sequence). This CDR3 region has 15 residues. Trimming left V 0 bases short and J 8 bases short, with 16 bases between. The data were taken from a study of blood T cell repertoires in COVID-19. Sequencing was performed on peripheral blood. The rearrangement links TRBV3-1 (or the pseudogene TRBV3-2) to TRBJ1-2; D is possibly TRBD1 (5 bases). The TCR sequence derives from a man between 60 and 75 years old with acute or convalescent COVID-19. As DNA, the CDR3 is TGTGCCAGCAGCCAAGAGGGGGGACCGACGGGCGGCTACACCTTC. Translated: CASSQEGGPTGGYTF.